A selection of T cell receptor beta chains follows, all from one sample in a study of blood T cell repertoires in COVID-19. Sequencing was performed with immunoSEQ multiplex PCR; in TCRdb, only in-frame clones are kept and a portion is missing. This sample has about 270,000 clones, with around 86% found just once. Sequenced: peripheral blood. Source of these receptors: a man aged 35-49 years with active or convalescent COVID-19. Both conserved end residues are part of each CDR3. A D gene is named only where the DNA matches it firmly. Not all rows give a size; the values are once, few, many and, for expanded clones, a class.

clone_size j_call v_call d_call cdr3_aa cdr3_nt
. TRBJ2-5 TRBV11-1 . CASSLEGGSEYF TGTGCCAGCAGCCTAGAGGGGGGGAGTGAGTACTTC
. TRBJ2-4 TRBV27 . CASSPFLSHNSIQYF TGTGCCAGCAGTCCCTTCTTGAGCCATAACAGCATTCAGTACTTC
. TRBJ1-2 TRBV27 . CASTRPGSYGYTF TGTGCCAGCACCAGACCAGGTTCCTATGGCTACACCTTC
. TRBJ2-5 TRBV29-1 . CSVEEAGRETQYF TGCAGCGTTGAAGAGGCAGGGCGGGAGACCCAGTACTTC
. TRBJ2-5 TRBV5-4 TRBD2 CASSKSGGPQETQYF TGTGCCAGCAGCAAGAGCGGGGGGCCCCAAGAGACCCAGTACTTC
once TRBJ2-1 TRBV3-1/TRBV3-2 . CASSQEGAVGIEQFF TGTGCCAGCAGCCAAGAGGGGGCCGTGGGGATTGAGCAGTTCTTC
. TRBJ2-7 TRBV27 . CASSYRGGYYYEQYF TGTGCCAGCAGTTACCGTGGCGGTTACTACTACGAGCAGTACTTC
. TRBJ2-2 TRBV7-9 TRBD2 CASSFPGLAGRAGELFF TGTGCCAGCAGCTTCCCCGGACTAGCGGGAAGGGCCGGGGAGCTGTTTTTT
. TRBJ2-3 TRBV5-6 . CASSVRGGVGRTDTQYF TGTGCCAGCAGCGTACGAGGGGGAGTTGGGCGCACAGATACGCAGTATTTT
. TRBJ2-1 TRBV7-9 TRBD1 CASSFDRVANEQFF TGTGCCAGCAGCTTCGACAGGGTCGCCAATGAGCAGTTCTTC
. TRBJ1-3 TRBV7-2 . CASSLEEGGNTIYF TGTGCCAGCAGCTTAGAAGAGGGAGGAAACACCATATATTTT
. TRBJ2-5 TRBV20-1 . CSARSQETQYF TGCAGTGCTAGGAGCCAAGAGACCCAGTACTTC
. TRBJ1-1 TRBV5-6 . CASSFSRTEAFF TGTGCCAGCAGCTTTAGTCGCACTGAAGCTTTCTTT
. TRBJ2-6 TRBV5-1 . CASSLSRGPSGANVLTF TGCGCCAGCAGCTTGAGCAGGGGACCCTCTGGGGCCAACGTCCTGACTTTC
. TRBJ1-5 TRBV28 . CASSDNTGSNQPQHF TGTGCCAGCAGTGACAACACAGGTAGCAATCAGCCCCAGCATTTT
once TRBJ1-1 TRBV5-6 . CASIKGEGTEAFF TGTGCCAGCATCAAAGGGGAGGGCACTGAAGCTTTCTTT
. TRBJ1-4 TRBV9 TRBD1 CASSRRTGEEKLFF TGTGCCAGCAGCCGAAGGACAGGGGAGGAAAAACTGTTTTTT
few TRBJ2-3 TRBV2 TRBD2 CASSVLRTSIDTQYF TGTGCCAGCAGTGTCCTGAGGACTAGCATCGATACGCAGTATTTT
. TRBJ2-7 TRBV6-5 TRBD2 CASSYSFSGRDYEQYF TGTGCCAGCAGTTACTCTTTTAGCGGGAGAGACTACGAGCAGTACTTC
. TRBJ2-7 TRBV7-2 . CASSLEEGYEQYF TGTGCCAGCAGCTTAGAGGAGGGGTACGAGCAGTACTTC
. TRBJ2-1 TRBV27 . CASSPGRREQFF TGTGCCAGCAGTCCAGGTAGGAGGGAGCAGTTCTTC
. TRBJ2-7 TRBV4-1 TRBD1 CASSQPGQGGEQYF TGCGCCAGCAGCCAACCAGGACAGGGGGGCGAGCAGTACTTC
. TRBJ1-1 TRBV12-3/TRBV12-4 . CASSSGTVGRAFF TGTGCCAGCAGTTCGGGGACGGTCGGGAGGGCTTTCTTT
. TRBJ1-5 TRBV2 . CASNVQAGSNQPQHF TGTGCCAGCAATGTCCAGGCAGGGAGCAATCAGCCCCAGCATTTT
. TRBJ2-3 TRBV27 . CASSLRGSSTDTQYF TGTGCCAGCAGTTTAAGAGGATCTAGCACAGATACGCAGTATTTT
. TRBJ2-3 TRBV25-1 . CASSERDRDTQYF TGTGCCAGCAGTGAAAGAGACAGGGATACGCAGTATTTT
. TRBJ1-1 TRBV27 TRBD1 CASSPRDRIVGTEAFF TGTGCCAGCAGTCCCCGGGACAGAATTGTAGGCACTGAAGCTTTCTTT
. TRBJ1-5 TRBV5-1 TRBD1 CASSAGGWNQPQHF TGCGCCAGCAGCGCAGGGGGATGGAATCAGCCCCAGCATTTT
. TRBJ2-5 TRBV13 TRBD2 CASSLRERGGYQETQYF TGTGCCAGCAGCCTTAGAGAGCGGGGAGGGTACCAAGAGACCCAGTACTTC
. TRBJ1-5 TRBV9 . CASNAAGVGNQPQHF TGTGCCAGCAACGCGGCAGGGGTTGGCAATCAGCCCCAGCATTTT
. TRBJ1-4 TRBV6-5 . CASSLTGEKLFF TGTGCCAGCAGTCTGACGGGGGAAAAACTGTTTTTT
. TRBJ1-2 TRBV24-1 . CATSGNTNYGYTF TGTGCCACCAGTGGTAACACAAACTATGGCTACACCTTC
. TRBJ1-5 TRBV5-5 . CASSLEPYSNQPQHF TGTGCCAGCAGCTTGGAGCCCTATAGCAATCAGCCCCAGCATTTT
. TRBJ2-2 TRBV5-6 . CASSWRGTANTGELFF TGTGCCAGCAGCTGGCGCGGGACAGCGAACACCGGGGAGCTGTTTTTT
. TRBJ2-1 TRBV24-1 . CATSAPGTGGVYNEQFF TGTGCCACCAGTGCCCCGGGCACCGGAGGGGTCTACAATGAGCAGTTCTTC
once TRBJ2-2 TRBV27 . CASSPPGTGELFF TGTGCCAGCAGTCCCCCGGGCACCGGGGAGCTGTTTTTT
. TRBJ2-1 TRBV27 TRBD1 CASSSQDRAYNEQFF TGTGCCAGCAGTTCCCAGGACAGGGCCTACAATGAGCAGTTCTTC
once TRBJ1-2 TRBV24-1 TRBD1 CATSGQGDGYTF TGTGCCACCAGTGGACAGGGGGATGGCTACACCTTC
. TRBJ2-7 TRBV7-6 . CASSPGDSLGEQYF TGTGCCAGCAGCCCGGGGGACAGCCTCGGCGAGCAGTACTTC
. TRBJ2-5 TRBV7-3 . CASSLTSTGPETQYF TGTGCCAGCAGCTTAACGAGCACAGGCCCAGAGACCCAGTACTTC
. TRBJ1-4 TRBV6-5 TRBD1 CASSSTGPGEKLFF TGTGCCAGCAGTTCGACAGGGCCGGGGGAAAAACTGTTTTTT
. TRBJ2-1 TRBV4-2 . CASSQEKRNEQFF TGTGCCAGCAGCCAGGAAAAGCGAAATGAGCAGTTCTTC
. TRBJ2-7 TRBV27 TRBD2 CASSLLAGAYEQYF TGTGCCAGCAGTCTCCTAGCGGGGGCCTACGAGCAGTACTTC
. TRBJ2-5 TRBV6-5 TRBD1 CASRGGQGVKTQYF TGTGCCAGCAGAGGCGGTCAGGGGGTGAAGACCCAGTACTTC
. TRBJ2-1 TRBV5-1 TRBD2 CASSTGSGGALEQFF TGCGCCAGCAGCACCGGTAGCGGGGGGGCTTTAGAGCAGTTCTTC
. TRBJ1-4 TRBV6-1 . CASSEIEGREKLFF TGTGCCAGCAGTGAAATTGAGGGCCGCGAAAAACTGTTTTTT
. TRBJ2-7 TRBV11-2 TRBD1 CASSSLQGASHEQYF TGTGCCAGCAGCTCGCTACAGGGGGCGAGCCACGAGCAGTACTTC
. TRBJ2-1 TRBV24-1 . CATDSGGNEQFF TGTGCCACCGACTCAGGCGGGAATGAGCAGTTCTTC
. TRBJ2-1 TRBV2 . CASSEDAGREQFF TGTGCCAGCAGTGAAGACGCGGGGCGTGAGCAGTTCTTC
once TRBJ1-5 TRBV30 . CASCQGTGQPQHF TGTGCCTCGTGCCAGGGGACGGGTCAGCCCCAGCATTTT
. TRBJ1-5 TRBV4-1 . CASSAQGDSNQPQHF TGCGCCAGCAGCGCACAGGGAGACAGCAATCAGCCCCAGCATTTT
. TRBJ2-7 TRBV27 . CASSFEGFNEQYF TGTGCCAGCAGTTTCGAGGGTTTCAACGAGCAGTACTTC
. TRBJ1-1 TRBV20-1 TRBD1 CSASRDRGNTEAFF TGCAGTGCTAGTCGGGACAGGGGGAACACTGAAGCTTTCTTT
. TRBJ1-6 TRBV18 . CASSPKKGNNSPLHF TGTGCCAGCTCACCAAAAAAGGGGAACAATTCACCCCTCCACTTT